The T cell receptor beta chain under discussion was sequenced for a study of cytomegalovirus exposure and HLA in healthy donors. PCR was performed using 60 Vbeta and 13 Jbeta primers. Assay used: immunoSEQ multiplex PCR; TCRdb lists only in-frame clones, some missing. The sample lists about 140,000 clones; about 79% were seen once. The CDR3 consists of 15 residues. J gave up 1 base and V 0 bases, and 2 bases lay outside the gene matches. Germline V gene sequence: CDR1 SGHRS, CDR2 YFSETQ. The chain employs TRBV5-1 and TRBJ2-3; 7 bases align to TRBD1. The TCR originated in a man aged 35 to 55 in good health and CMV-seropositive. Sequencing was performed on PBMCs. CDR3 sequence (DNA): TGCGCCAGCAGCTTGGGGGACAGACGCACAGATACGCAGTATTTT. Translation: CASSLGDRRTDTQYF.